These 21 T cell receptor beta chains came from one sample sequenced in a study of molecular identifiers for immune sequencing clone quantification. TCRdb fed the PCR reads into MiXCR, producing one record per CDR3 protein. The sample lists hundreds of thousands of distinct CDR3 sequences, 25% occurring once. The sequencing sample was made of naive CD8+ T cells from blood, with Jurkat cell RNA spiked in. As for subset: FACS-sorted CD8+CD4-CCR7+CD45RA+ naive T cells. The source of these receptors is a human donor in good health. Some libraries in this study had Jurkat cell RNA spiked in.

A note on this clonotype: At one boundary the junction diverges from the germline segment, which might be a read error. The rearrangement joins TRBV20-1 to TRBJ2-7; TRBD2 matches 14 bases. Germline CDR1 DFQATT, CDR2 SNEGSKA (reference sequence). This CDR3 contains 18 residues. DNA for the CDR3: TGCAGTGCTAGAGATCCCGGGACTAGCGGGGGCCTCACCTACGAGCGGTACTTC. This codes for CSARDPGTSGGLTYERYF.

This clonotype was seen a few times. V and J are TRBV5-8 and TRBJ2-7; 8 bases fit TRBD1. CDR1 and CDR2 (germline): SGHTS, YDEGEE. The J segment lost 5 bases and the V segment lost 4 bases, leaving 11 bases of the junction unmatched. The CDR3 is 15 amino acids. CDR3 region: CASSPRTGPSHEQYF. The CDR3 coding sequence is TGTGCCAGCAGCCCCCGGACAGGGCCTTCCCACGAGCAGTACTTC.

The chain combines TRBV30 with TRBJ1-2, with D uncertain. Trimming cost V 5 bases and J 5 bases, with 9 bases left between them. CDR1 is GTSNPN and CDR2 is SVGIG in the germline V gene (reference sequence). The CDR3 sequence is 11 residues long. The CDR3 here is CAWELGYGYTF. The CDR3, as DNA: TGTGCCTGGGAATTAGGGTATGGCTACACCTTC.

This clonotype was seen ten or more times. V and J are TRBV5-1 and TRBJ2-3; 7 bases are a match to TRBD2. Trimming took 4 bases from V and 8 from J; bases not matched to a gene: 7. Germline V gives CDR1 SGHRS, CDR2 YFSETQ. The length of the CDR3 is 13 residues. The CDR3 sequence is CASSPLGGSTQYF. CDR3 nucleotides: TGCGCCAGCAGCCCCCTCGGGGGGAGTACGCAGTATTTT.

Turning to this clonotype: This may arise from a read error, as a much more abundant clone is one base away. The chain has TRBV27 and TRBJ1-1; D is perhaps TRBD1 (5 bases). In germline, CDR1 is MNHEY, CDR2 SMNVEV (reference sequence). This CDR3 is built from 15 residues. Written as DNA, the CDR3 is TGTGCCAGCAGTTTATCAGGGGCTCTCGGCACTGGAGCTTTCTTT. Translation gives CASSLSGALGTGAFF.

This clonotype was seen once. A much larger clone lies a single base off, so this may be a read error. The V call is TRBV7-9, the J call TRBJ2-7; TRBD1 agrees at 9 bases. The CDR3 extends over 15 amino acids. Germline V CDR1 and CDR2: SEHNR, FQNEAQ (reference sequence). CDR3 sequence reads: CASSIPGQGLNEQSF. In DNA, the CDR3 is TGTGCCAGCAGCATACCGGGACAGGGATTGAACGAGCAGTCCTTC.

This clonotype was counted ten times or more. This sequence joins TRBV7-6 and TRBJ2-5; D gene unclear. The length of the CDR3 is 15 residues. Per germline, CDR1 SGHVS and CDR2 FNYEAQ. V was trimmed by 4 bases and J by 5 bases, leaving 17 bases between them. CDR3 sequence (DNA): TGTGCCAGCAGCTCCACCGTAGAGTTTGACGAGACCCAGTACTTC. This translates into CASSSTVEFDETQYF.

The V and J genes are TRBV20-1 and TRBJ2-7; D might be TRBD2 (6 bases). The CDR3 is made up of 17 amino acids. Germline V gene data show CDR1 as DFQATT and CDR2 as SNEGSKA (reference sequence). CDR3 nucleotides: TGCAGCCTCTTGGGCGGGGTTGGGGAGCGCATCCCCTACGAGCAGTACTTC. Protein: CSLLGGVGERIPYEQYF.

This clonotype was found a few times. The chain carries TRBV3-1 and TRBJ2-3; 8 bases fit TRBD2. The CDR3 contains 17 residues. Germline CDR1 is LGHDT and CDR2 is YNNKEL (reference sequence). V shed 0 bases, J shed 3 bases, and the junction held 8 bases outside the gene matches. DNA of the CDR3: TGTGCCAGCAGCCAAGATTGGACGGGAGGGGGAACAGATACGCAGTATTTT. Translation gives CASSQDWTGGGTDTQYF.

This clonotype has more than one count but fewer than ten. This rearrangement joins TRBV6-5 to TRBJ2-5; 11 nucleotides align to TRBD1. J lost 4 bases, V lost 6 bases, and 10 bases had no gene match. CDR3 size: 16 residues. CDR1 MNHEY and CDR2 SVGAGI come from the germline V gene. The CDR3 DNA reads TGTGCCAGCAGGACCCACCCGGGACAGGGGGGAGAGACCCAGTACTTC. The encoded protein is CASRTHPGQGGETQYF.

The table lists this clonotype with many counts. The J gene is TRBJ2-2, the V gene TRBV29-1; the D gene is possibly TRBD2 (5 bases). Trimming removed 8 bases from V and 2 bases from J, with 12 bases in between. The germline V gene encodes CDR1 SQVTM and CDR2 ANQGSEA. The CDR3 spans 13 residues. The CDR3 DNA sequence: TGCAGCCTCATTGAGGGTAACACCGGGGAGCTGTTTTTT. Amino acids: CSLIEGNTGELFF.

The chain uses TRBV19 and TRBJ2-7; 8 positions agree with TRBD1. The CDR3 sequence is 14 residues long. Germline V gene lookup returns CDR1 LNHDA and CDR2 SQIVND (reference sequence). Unmatched junction bases numbered 6, after V lost 6 bases and J lost 2 bases. The CDR3 loop reads CASSDRGFAYEQYF. As DNA, the CDR3 is TGTGCCAGTAGCGACAGGGGCTTTGCCTACGAGCAGTACTTC.

On this clonotype: Sequence at one end of the junction differs from germline and may be a read error. CDR3 region: CASSLIRANLPQHF. DNA for the CDR3: TGTGCCAGCAGTTTGATCCGGGCAAATCTGCCCCAGCATTTT. The chain couples TRBV28 to TRBJ1-5; D gene uncertain. In germline, CDR1 is MDHEN, CDR2 SYDVKM. The CDR3 spans 14 residues.

On this clonotype: Possible read error: a much larger clone is one base away. The chain couples TRBV6-2 or TRBV6-3 to TRBJ2-4; 11 nucleotides agree with TRBD1. CDR3 length: 16 residues. V lost 8 bases and J lost 2; bases outside the gene matches: 8. Germline CDR1 reads MNHEY; CDR2 reads SVGEGT. CDR3 region: CASGTGQGASKNIQYF. In DNA, the CDR3 is TGTGCCAGCGGTACCGGACAGGGGGCTTCCAAAAACATTCAGTACTTC.

The chain joins TRBV3-1 to TRBJ2-7; D gene unclear. The CDR3 sequence is 16 residues long. Trimming removed 2 bases at V and 0 bases at J, with 14 bases between. Germline V gene sequence: CDR1 LGHDT, CDR2 YNNKEL (reference sequence). The CDR3 protein is CASSQSTGPRSYEQYF. The CDR3, as DNA: TGTGCCAGCAGCCAATCAACCGGGCCCCGCTCCTACGAGCAGTACTTC.

Points on this clonotype: The conserved phenylalanine or tryptophan normally closing the CDR3 is absent here, so this likely arose from a read error. V gene TRBV30 combines with J gene TRBJ1-1; tentatively, D is TRBD1 (6 bases). Trimming took off 2 bases at V and 5 bases at J, with 12 bases between the two ends. In germline, CDR1 is GTSNPN, CDR2 SVGIG (reference sequence). There are 13 residues in the CDR3. The CDR3 loop reads CAWSWTERTEAFS. The CDR3, as DNA: TGTGCCTGGAGTTGGACAGAGAGAACTGAAGCTTTCTCT.

This clonotype turned up a few times. V is TRBV20-1 and J is TRBJ1-5; TRBD1 might be the D (5 bases). Between the trimmed V and J ends, which lost 4 bases and 3 bases, there was a span of 22 bases. Germline CDR1 reads DFQATT; CDR2 reads SNEGSKA (reference sequence). CDR3 size: 17 residues. CDR3 bases: TGCAGTGCTAAGGGGTACACGGACGACGGGGACAATCAGCCCCAGCATTTT. Protein: CSAKGYTDDGDNQPQHF.

The chain couples TRBV27 to TRBJ2-1; 7 nucleotides agree with TRBD2. This CDR3 has 15 amino acids. In germline, CDR1 is MNHEY, CDR2 SMNVEV (reference sequence). The trim removed 5 bases at V and 3 bases at J, leaving 7 bases unmatched. The CDR3 DNA is TGTGCCAGCAGTAAAGCGGGACCCCACTACAATGAGCAGTTCTTC. Encoded protein: CASSKAGPHYNEQFF.

Turning to this clonotype: A much larger clone lies a single base off, so this may be a read error. V and J are TRBV20-1 and TRBJ2-7; 7 positions match TRBD2. The germline gives CDR1 DFQATT, CDR2 SNEGSKA (reference sequence). This CDR3 has 13 amino acids. The chain's CDR3 is CSVGSGGSHEQYF. In DNA form, the CDR3 reads TGCAGTGTCGGGTCGGGAGGCTCCCACGAGCAGTACTTC.

This clonotype was counted between two and nine times. The J gene is TRBJ2-3, the V gene TRBV7-9; 8 bases agree with TRBD2. Germline V lookup: CDR1 SEHNR, CDR2 FQNEAQ (reference sequence). CDR3 length: 16 amino acids. With V trimmed by 7 bases and J by 3 bases, 12 bases remained unmatched. The CDR3 nucleotides are TGTGCCAGCAACCCCGAGGGGCGGGAGGTAACAGATACGCAGTATTTT. It translates to CASNPEGREVTDTQYF.

This clonotype was detected many times. The rearrangement joins TRBV6-2 or TRBV6-3 to TRBJ2-1; D is possibly TRBD2 (5 bases). This CDR3 comprises 16 residues. Germline CDR1 reads MNHEY; CDR2 reads SVGEGT. V was trimmed by 4 bases and J by 0 bases, leaving 13 bases between them. CDR3 sequence: CASSSPVSASYNEQFF. The DNA of the CDR3 is TGTGCCAGCAGTTCCCCGGTTAGCGCCTCCTACAATGAGCAGTTCTTC.